Reported below is one TCR beta chain. Its antigen remains unknown. The entry originates in a study of T cell responses to AZD1222 COVID-19 vaccine. Germline CDR1 is SEHNR and CDR2 is FQNEAQ (reference sequence). V was cut by 5 bases and J by 4 bases, with 13 bases left in between. The CDR3 totals 14 residues. Findings and caveats of the study: Nearly half of spike-specific TCRs reportedly go after variant regions that carry no mutations. In a largely white British group with more females than males, clonal diversity was possibly underestimated. At 160-218 and 743-854, vaccine-associated CD4 TCRs were dominant, and they spanned spike. Spike-specific TCR breadth and depth grew following two AZD1222 doses.

Profiling relied on immunoSEQ multiplex PCR, and the TCRdb table lists in-frame clones only, not all of them. There are 250,000 or so clones in the sample; approximately 95% occur only once, and 0.55% lies in the top ten. The receptor's source is an adult in good health. The source was peripheral blood, collected on day 0 of AZD1222 vaccination. This chain links TRBV7-9 with TRBJ2-3; the D call may be TRBD1 or TRBD2 (5 bases each). CDR3 bases: TGTGCCAGCAGCCCACCGCGAGGGGCAGATACGCAGTATTTT. Its translation: CASSPPRGADTQYF.